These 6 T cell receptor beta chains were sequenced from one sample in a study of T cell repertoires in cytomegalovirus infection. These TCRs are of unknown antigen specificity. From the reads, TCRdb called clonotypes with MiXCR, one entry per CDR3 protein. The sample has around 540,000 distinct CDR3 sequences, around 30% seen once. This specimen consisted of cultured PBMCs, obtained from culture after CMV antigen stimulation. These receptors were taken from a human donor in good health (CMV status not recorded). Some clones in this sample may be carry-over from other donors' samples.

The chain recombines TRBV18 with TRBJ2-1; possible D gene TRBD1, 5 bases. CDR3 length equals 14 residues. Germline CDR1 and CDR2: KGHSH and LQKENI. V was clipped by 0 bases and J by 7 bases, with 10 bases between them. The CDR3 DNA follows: TGTGCCAGCTCACCACCGGTGACAGAAAATGAGCAGTTCTTC. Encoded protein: CASSPPVTENEQFF.

CDR3 bases: TGTGCCAGCAGTTCACGACAGGGGGCAAGCGAGCAGTACTTC. Amino acids: CASSSRQGASEQYF. The chain is built from TRBV6-6 and TRBJ2-7, with 10 bases aligning to TRBD1. The CDR3 loop spans 14 amino acids. The germline V gene encodes CDR1 MNHNY and CDR2 SVGAGI (reference sequence). Unmatched junction bases numbered 6, after V lost 4 bases and J lost 6 bases.

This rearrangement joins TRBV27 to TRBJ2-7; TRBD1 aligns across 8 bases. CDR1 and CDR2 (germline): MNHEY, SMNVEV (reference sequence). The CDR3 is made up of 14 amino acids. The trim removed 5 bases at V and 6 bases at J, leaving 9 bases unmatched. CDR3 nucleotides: TGTGCCAGCAGTCCGGGGACAGGTAACCGCGAGCAGTACGTC. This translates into CASSPGTGNREQYV.

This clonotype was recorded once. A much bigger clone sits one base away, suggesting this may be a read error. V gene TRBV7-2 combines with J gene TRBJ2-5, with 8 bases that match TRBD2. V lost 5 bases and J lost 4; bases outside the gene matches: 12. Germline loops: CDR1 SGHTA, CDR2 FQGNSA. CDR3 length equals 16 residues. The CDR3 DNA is TGTGCCAGCAGCCCCACTTTAGCGGGACCCCGAGAGACCCAGTACTTC. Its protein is CASSPTLAGPRETQYF.

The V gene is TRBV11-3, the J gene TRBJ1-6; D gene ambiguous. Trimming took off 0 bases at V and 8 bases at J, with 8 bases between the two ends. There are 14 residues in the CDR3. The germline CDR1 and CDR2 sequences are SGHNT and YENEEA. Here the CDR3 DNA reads TGTGCCAGCAGCTTAGATGCGGTCCATTCACCCCTCCACTTT. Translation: CASSLDAVHSPLHF.

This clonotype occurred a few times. The CDR3 protein is CAISPGGDEQYV. CDR3 bases: TGTGCCATCAGCCCGGGGGGGGACGAGCAGTACGTC. The rearrangement uses TRBV10-3 and TRBJ2-7, with 8 positions matching TRBD2. With V trimmed by 6 bases and J by 5 bases, 3 bases remained unmatched. CDR1 ENHRY and CDR2 SYGVKD come from the germline V gene. This CDR3 is built from 12 residues.